This T cell receptor (beta chain) was captured in a study of OX40 agonist ivuxolimab in advanced cancers. Study background: Ivuxolimab, an antibody that agonizes OX40 (CD134), was administered to the patients.

Only in-frame clones appear in the TCRdb table, and some are missing; sequencing was by immunoSEQ multiplex PCR. The table lists over 80,000 clones, approximately 90% of them singletons. The CDR3 has 17 amino acids. J lost 1 base, V lost 0 bases, and 3 bases had no gene match. CDR1 is SGHRS and CDR2 is YFSETQ in the germline V gene. This clone occurred a few times. Its matching antigen is unknown. General observations from the study: In general, CD8+ T cells held more expanded clones than CD4+ did, on average.

This clonotype was sampled from an adult with an advanced solid tumor such as melanoma, head and neck, liver or kidney cancer. The J gene is TRBJ2-2, the V gene TRBV5-1; 10 bases line up with TRBD1. Sequences were derived from CD4+ or CD8+ T cells sorted from blood, sampled in a trial of the OX40 agonist ivuxolimab. CDR3 bases: TGCGCCAGCAGCTTGGGACAGGGGGCATGGAACACCGGGGAGCTGTTTTTT. Translation: CASSLGQGAWNTGELFF.